This T cell receptor beta chain came from a study of blood T cells in healthy people across ages. Across the study: T cells yielded about one barcoded beta molecule per two cells through template switching.

Sample-barcoded 5' priming and a J-beta primer mix drove a second PCR of about 6 to 12 cycles. One entry per CDR3 protein results from TCRdb running MiXCR on the 5' RACE reads. This table holds 1,500,000 or so distinct CDR3 sequences, around 59% found once. Isolation of PBMCs gave at least 6 million cells per sample. A word on this clonotype: The antigen remains unidentified.

CDR3 length: 14 amino acids. CDR1 and CDR2 from the germline V gene are MNHNS and SASEGT. Trimming stripped 2 bases from V and 5 bases from J, with 12 bases between. General study points: Changes in expanded clonotypes were possibly confounded, as the CMV status of donors was unknown. Whereas aged donors had fewer naive CD4+ cells, long-lived donors had more of them and higher diversity.

Source material: blood. V usage is TRBV6-1 and J usage is TRBJ1-2; D might be TRBD1 (6 bases). The receptor was derived from a man aged 18 to 35 in good health. The CDR3 region is CASSEMGASYGYTF. DNA for the CDR3: TGTGCCAGCAGTGAAATGGGGGCCTCTTATGGCTACACCTTC.